These 9 T cell receptor beta chains came from one sample sequenced in a study of spatial heterogeneity in lung cancer. Via MiXCR, TCRdb re-called the 5' RACE reads, giving one row per CDR3 protein. The data show 48,000 or so distinct CDR3 sequences, roughly 5.2% seen once. Indicated time point: sample taken at primary tumor resection. From tumor, nontumor lung or frozen PBMC, whole RNA was taken unsorted for sequencing. This material consisted of PBMCs, taken at surgery. The source is a male donor with early-stage non-small cell lung cancer.

The gene calls are TRBV20-1 and TRBJ1-1; the D gene is possibly TRBD1 (5 bases). Trimming pared 1 base from V and 0 bases from J, leaving 6 bases between. CDR3 length: 13 residues. The germline V gene has CDR1 DFQATT and CDR2 SNEGSKA (reference sequence). The CDR3 protein is CSARGTLNTEAFF. CDR3 in DNA: TGCAGTGCTAGAGGGACACTGAACACTGAAGCTTTCTTT.

This clonotype was recorded at least ten times. This sequence joins TRBV27 and TRBJ2-2, with no clear D. The CDR3 length is 14 residues. Per germline, CDR1 MNHEY and CDR2 SMNVEV (reference sequence). The V end lost 4 bases, the J end lost 1 base, and 7 bases lay between the germline ends. This CDR3 is CASSSIVNTGELFF. For the CDR3, the DNA is TGTGCCAGCAGTTCCATCGTGAACACCGGGGAGCTGTTTTTT.

This clonotype was seen a few times. This sequence joins TRBV5-1 and TRBJ2-7; tentatively, D is TRBD1 (6 bases). From germline, CDR1 is SGHRS and CDR2 YFSETQ. V gave up 2 bases and J gave up 2 bases, with 17 bases separating them. The CDR3 has 16 amino acids. The CDR3 DNA is TGCGCCAGCAGCTTCTCCACAGGGCCCCGAACCTACGAGCAGTACTTC. It encodes CASSFSTGPRTYEQYF.

This clonotype was seen at least ten times. CDR3 coding DNA: TGTGCCAGCAGCCCTGGACAGCGTAATGAAAAACTGTTTTTT. It codes for CASSPGQRNEKLFF. V gene TRBV4-2 combines with J gene TRBJ1-4; D perhaps matches TRBD1 (6 bases). CDR1 LGHNA and CDR2 YNFKEQ come from the germline V gene. The CDR3 length is 14 residues. Trimming cost V 4 bases and J 4 bases, with 10 bases left between them.

This clonotype was observed at least ten times. The genes are TRBV7-6 and TRBJ1-4; unclear D gene. CDR3 length: 13 amino acids. Germline V gives CDR1 SGHVS, CDR2 FNYEAQ. V dropped 4 bases and J dropped 7 bases, with 10 bases sitting between them. CDR3 residues: CASSSISGEKLFF. The CDR3 DNA reads as TGTGCCAGCAGCTCCATTAGCGGTGAAAAACTGTTTTTT.

This clonotype was picked up many times. The chain combines TRBV20-1 with TRBJ2-3; tentative D call: TRBD2 (6 bases). V shed 5 bases and J shed 6 bases, with 15 bases lying between them. This CDR3 comprises 13 residues. Looked up from germline, CDR1 is DFQATT and CDR2 is SNEGSKA (reference sequence). DNA for the CDR3: TGCAGTGCTTCTGCGGGAATCGCGGATACGCAGTATTTT. Amino acid sequence: CSASAGIADTQYF.

This clonotype occurred many times. The genes are TRBV27 and TRBJ2-1, with TRBD2 matching 12 bases. This CDR3 is built from 16 residues. J gave up 4 bases and V 6 bases, and 7 bases lay outside the gene matches. Germline lookup yields CDR1 MNHEY and CDR2 SMNVEV (reference sequence). The CDR3 loop is CASRRLAGAGYNEQFF. Written as DNA, the CDR3 is TGTGCCAGCAGGCGACTAGCGGGAGCGGGGTACAATGAGCAGTTCTTC.

There are many counts of this clonotype. The rearrangement uses TRBV5-1 and TRBJ2-3; D perhaps matches TRBD1 (6 bases). CDR3 length: 18 residues. Germline-derived CDR1 and CDR2 are SGHRS and YFSETQ. Deletions cut 2 bases from V and 6 bases from J, with 25 bases between. In DNA, the CDR3 is TGCGCCAGCAGCTTTCCTTCTACTACAGGGTCACTGTTGGATACGCAGTATTTT. Amino acids: CASSFPSTTGSLLDTQYF. Full variable domain (remainder filled in from reference TRBV5-1 and TRBJ2-3): KAGVTQTPRYLIKTRGQQVTLSCSPISGHRSVSWYQQTPGQGLQFLFEYFSETQRNKGNFPGRFSGRQFSNSRSEMNVSTLELGDSALYLCASSFPSTTGSLLDTQYFGPGTRLTVL.

The rearrangement joins TRBV6-2 or TRBV6-3 to TRBJ1-2; D is unresolved. The length of the CDR3 is 14 residues. Trimming removed 2 bases at V and 4 bases at J, with 11 bases between. CDR1 is MNHEY, CDR2 SVGEGT, per germline. CDR3 nucleotide sequence: TGTGCCAGCAGTTACGGGAACGGATTCTATGGCTACACCTTC. Its translation: CASSYGNGFYGYTF.